The sequence of this T cell receptor beta chain was determined in a study of blood T cell repertoires in COVID-19. Overall study context: PBMCs, B-cell-depleted T cells, or T cells were the source of the cDNA or gDNA that made up the material.

This clone was counted only a few times. Per the authors' pipeline: From reference gene primer amplification, estimates of nucleated cell counts were derived. TCRdb keeps only in-frame clones here, not all; method: immunoSEQ multiplex PCR. The V and J calls and clone size are taken from that table; D and trimming were inferred from the DNA. The sample includes about 150,000 clones, approximately 80% seen only once; the top ten take approximately 15%. Deletions cut 5 bases from V and 2 bases from J, with 12 bases between. The CDR3 covers 14 residues. Germline loops: CDR1 SEHNR, CDR2 FQNEAQ (reference sequence).

The chain links TRBV7-9 to TRBJ1-1; the D gene is possibly TRBD1 (6 bases). The sequenced sample consisted of peripheral blood. This clonotype was obtained from a woman of 80 years or more with acute or convalescent COVID-19. CDR3 sequence reads: CASSGSTGNTEAFF. In DNA, the CDR3 is TGTGCCAGCAGCGGGTCGACAGGAAACACTGAAGCTTTCTTT.